What follows are 25 T cell receptor beta chains derived from one specimen sequenced in a study of prognosis after radiotherapy for stage I lung cancer. TCR beta CDR3 was amplified from genomic DNA by two-round multiplex PCR. First-round PCR employed TRBV- and TRBJ-specific primers for each gene. TCRdb passed the multiplex PCR reads through MiXCR, listing each CDR3 protein once. The sample has about 15,000 distinct CDR3 sequences, roughly 30% seen once. This specimen consisted of PBMCs, obtained before or after stereotactic body radiation therapy (not recorded which). These receptors came from a donor over 45 with non-small cell lung cancer.

J is TRBJ2-1 and V is TRBV28; possibly TRBD1 for D (6 bases). Germline loops: CDR1 MDHEN, CDR2 SYDVKM. The CDR3 has 17 residues. V shed 6 bases and J shed 4 bases, with 22 bases lying between them. The CDR3 spells CASSRGACDSFYNEQFF. The CDR3 nucleotides read TGTGCCAGCAGCAGGGGCGCTTGTGATAGCTTTTACAATGAGCAGTTCTTC. The full variable domain, rest sourced from reference TRBV28 and TRBJ2-1, is DVKVTQSSRYLVKRTGEKVFLECVQDMDHENMFWYRQDPGLGLRLIYFSYDVKMKEKGDIPEGYSVSREKKERFSLILESASTNQTSMYLCASSRGACDSFYNEQFFGPGTRLTVL.

Turning to this clonotype: Likely a read error: the CDR3 ends without its conserved phenylalanine or tryptophan. The DNA is left out, because the CDR3 cannot be placed on it with certainty; the CDR3 is given as TCRdb lists it. The rearrangement uses TRBV30 and TRBJ2-7; the table gives TRBD2 as D, unverified against the DNA. A total of 11 residues make up the CDR3, ends included. Germline V gene data show CDR1 as GTSNPN and CDR2 as SVGIG (reference sequence). CDR3 protein: CAWSTDGTSNI.

This clonotype was recorded many times. The chain joins TRBV19 to TRBJ1-5; maybe TRBD1 (6 bases). V was cut by 9 bases and J by 3 bases, with 12 bases left in between. CDR3 length: 13 amino acids. CDR1 and CDR2 (germline): LNHDA, SQIVND (reference sequence). In DNA form, the CDR3 reads TGTGCCAGCATGAACAGGGACAATCAGCCCCAGCATTTT. It encodes CASMNRDNQPQHF.

This clonotype was picked up many times. A clone one base away is much larger, so this may be a read error. V and J are TRBV6-4 and TRBJ2-1, with D hard to call. Looked up from germline, CDR1 is MRHNA and CDR2 is SNTAGT. The CDR3 contains 17 residues. V lost 3 bases and J 2 bases, leaving 17 bases between the germline ends. The CDR3 bases are TGTGCCAGCAGTGAAATCTGGCTAGGTACTACCTACAATGAGCAGTTCTTC. Its translation: CASSEIWLGTTYNEQFF.

Comment on this clonotype: The junction shows a germline mismatch at one end, possibly a read error. This chain links TRBV14 with TRBJ1-1; no firm D call. Germline V gene sequence: CDR1 SGHDN, CDR2 FVKESK. This CDR3 has 13 amino acids. CDR3 DNA: TGTGCCACCAGCCAAGGGCCGAACACTGAAGCTTTCTTT. This sequence encodes CATSQGPNTEAFF.

In its sample, this clonotype is medium-sized. The chain has TRBV7-2 and TRBJ2-7; 10 bases line up with TRBD2. V lost 6 bases, J lost 0 bases, and 2 bases stayed unmatched. Germline V gives CDR1 SGHTA, CDR2 FQGNSA. The CDR3 has 14 residues. CDR3 bases: TGTGCCAGCAGACCTAGCGGGGGCTCCTACGAGCAGTACTTC. This sequence encodes CASRPSGGSYEQYF. Looking up the rest from reference TRBV7-2 and TRBJ2-7 gives the full variable domain: GAGVSQSPSNKVTEKGKDVELRCDPISGHTALYWYRQSLGQGLEFLIYFQGNSAPDKSGLPSDRFSAERTGGSVSTLTIQRTQQEDSAVYLCASRPSGGSYEQYFGPGTRLTVT.

The sample holds many counts of this clonotype. This chain links TRBV6-5 with TRBJ2-1; no clear D. CDR1 and CDR2 (germline): MNHEY, SVGAGI. Between the trimmed V and J ends, which lost 3 bases and 6 bases, there was a span of 9 bases. This CDR3 is 13 amino acids long. CDR3 nucleotides: TGTGCCAGCAGTTATGAGATGGGCAATGAGCAGTTCTTC. Its translation: CASSYEMGNEQFF.

This chain joins TRBV6-5 and TRBJ1-5, with D perhaps matching TRBD1 (5 bases). The germline V gene has CDR1 MNHEY and CDR2 SVGAGI. Trimming stripped 2 bases from V and 10 bases from J, with 21 bases between. The CDR3 has 16 residues. The CDR3 sequence is CASSYPPRGSGAPQHF. The CDR3 DNA reads as TGTGCCAGCAGTTACCCCCCGCGGGGGTCGGGAGCTCCCCAGCATTTT.

This clonotype was recorded only once. One end of the junction varies from germline; a read error may be responsible. The rearrangement links TRBV3-1 to TRBJ2-7; D uncertain. The CDR3 runs to 13 residues. CDR1 and CDR2 (germline): LGHDT, YNNKEL (reference sequence). CDR3 bases: TGTGCCAGCATCCAAGGAACTTGGTACGAGCAGTACTTC. Translated, it gives CASIQGTWYEQYF.

By frequency in the sample, this clonotype is medium-sized. V and J are TRBV19 and TRBJ2-1; TRBD2 matches 16 bases. Germline V gives CDR1 LNHDA, CDR2 SQIVND (reference sequence). This CDR3 is built from 22 residues. The V and J ends lost 0 bases and 9 bases, in that order; junction bases with no gene match: 20. CDR3 coding DNA: TGTGCCAGTAGTATAGATGGCTTGGGGACTAGCGGGAGGGCCGCGAGGTGGACTGAGCAGTTCTTC. Protein product: CASSIDGLGTSGRAARWTEQFF.

This clonotype was seen only a few times. The chain employs TRBV2 and TRBJ1-4; possibly TRBD1 for D (5 bases). Trimming took off 6 bases at V and 8 bases at J, with 19 bases between the two ends. This CDR3 region has 15 residues. Germline V gene data show CDR1 as SNHLY and CDR2 as FYNNEI. This CDR3 reads CASRVRENPLEKLFF. CDR3 sequence (DNA): TGTGCCAGCAGGGTCAGGGAAAACCCGCTCGAAAAACTGTTTTTT.

CDR3 DNA sequence: TGTGCCAGCGGCAACACGGGGATTGAGCAGTACTTC. Translating it yields CASGNTGIEQYF. The chain recombines TRBV11-2 with TRBJ2-7; a possible D gene is TRBD2 (5 bases). Trimming took off 8 bases at V and 7 bases at J, with 15 bases between the two ends. CDR1 is SGHAT and CDR2 is FQNNGV in the germline V gene. This CDR3 comprises 12 residues.

In this sample, this clonotype turned up many times. V is TRBV19 and J is TRBJ1-1; TRBD1 is a possible D gene (6 bases). The CDR3 loop spans 14 amino acids. Trimming left V 7 bases short and J 4 bases short, with 16 bases between. Looked up from germline, CDR1 is LNHDA and CDR2 is SQIVND (reference sequence). Written as DNA, the CDR3 is TGTGCCAGTACCGATGACAGGTCAATCACTGAAGCTTTCTTT. It specifies CASTDDRSITEAFF.

Comments on this clonotype: Germline and junction disagree at one end, which may indicate a read error. The chain carries TRBV12-3 or TRBV12-4 and TRBJ2-5, with TRBD1 as a possible D gene (5 bases). The CDR3 sequence is 17 residues long. DNA for the CDR3: TGTGTCAGCAGGCCTCGGTGGTCCAGGGTTGTAGGAGAGACCCAGTACTTC. This gives the protein CVSRPRWSRVVGETQYF.

CDR3 DNA sequence: TGTGCCAGCCCCCTTAAGGGACCGACTAATTCACCCCTCCACTTT. As protein: CASPLKGPTNSPLHF. The chain joins TRBV6-1 to TRBJ1-6, with a tentative D call TRBD1 (5 bases). The CDR3 length is 15 residues. Germline CDR1 reads MNHNS; CDR2 reads SASEGT. V lost 8 bases to trimming and J lost 6 bases, with 17 bases between them.

This clonotype has a count of ten or more. The chain combines TRBV27 with TRBJ2-7; 11 positions agree with TRBD1. V was clipped by 4 bases and J by 4 bases; unmatched bases: 3. The CDR3 runs to 14 residues. Germline values: CDR1 MNHEY, CDR2 SMNVEV (reference sequence). CDR3 DNA sequence: TGTGCCAGCAGTTCTTGGGACAGGGGGTACGAGCAGTACTTC. This encodes CASSSWDRGYEQYF.

This clonotype was found many times. The chain carries TRBV6-1 and TRBJ2-7; D may be TRBD2 (6 bases). The V end was cut by 9 bases, the J end by 2 bases, with 17 bases between. Germline V CDR1 and CDR2: MNHNS, SASEGT. CDR3 length: 14 amino acids. CDR3 in DNA: TGTGCCAGTAGCCCTCGGGACTCGCCCTACGAGCAGTACTTC. It codes for CASSPRDSPYEQYF.

This clonotype occurred many times. This rearrangement joins TRBV28 to TRBJ2-5, with 11 bases aligning to TRBD2. The germline gives CDR1 MDHEN, CDR2 SYDVKM. J was trimmed by 1 base and V by 6 bases; bases with no gene match: 13. The CDR3 runs 18 residues. The CDR3 reads CASSPHAGLAEVQETQYF. DNA of the CDR3: TGTGCCAGCAGCCCTCATGCGGGACTAGCGGAGGTCCAAGAGACCCAGTACTTC.

The rearrangement uses TRBV20-1 and TRBJ2-7; 7 bases map to TRBD2. The CDR3 is 14 amino acids. V was pared by 6 bases and J by 3 bases, with 11 bases of the junction left unmatched. Per the germline V gene, CDR1 is DFQATT and CDR2 is SNEGSKA (reference sequence). The CDR3 region is CSARSVGGSYEQYF. For the CDR3, the DNA is TGCAGTGCCCGTAGCGTCGGCGGGAGCTACGAGCAGTACTTC.

By proportion, this clonotype is medium-sized. The genes are TRBV7-2 and TRBJ2-1, with D unresolved. Between the trimmed V and J ends, which lost 0 bases and 0 bases, there was a span of 6 bases. The CDR3 runs to 15 residues. Germline V gene sequence: CDR1 SGHTA, CDR2 FQGNSA. The CDR3 is CASSLAGSSYNEQFF. In DNA, the CDR3 is TGTGCCAGCAGCTTAGCGGGAAGCTCCTACAATGAGCAGTTCTTC.

The sample holds many counts of this clonotype. CDR3 sequence reads: CASSLLLRYSNQPQHF. CDR3 bases: TGCGCCAGCAGCTTGTTATTGCGATATAGCAATCAGCCCCAGCATTTT. This chain links TRBV5-1 with TRBJ1-5, with unresolved D. Germline V lookup: CDR1 SGHRS, CDR2 YFSETQ. V dropped 1 base and J dropped 0 bases, with 11 bases sitting between them. The CDR3 contains 16 residues.

This clonotype was counted at least ten times. The chain joins TRBV7-9 to TRBJ2-2; 7 bases map to TRBD2. Germline V gene sequence: CDR1 SEHNR, CDR2 FQNEAQ (reference sequence). The V and J ends lost 5 bases and 7 bases, in that order; junction bases with no gene match: 13. The CDR3 has 16 residues. The CDR3 DNA is TGTGCCAGCAGCGAAACACAACTTAGGGAGGGCGGGGAGCTGTTTTTT. Protein: CASSETQLREGGELFF.

This clonotype was seen ten or more times. The CDR3 protein is CASSLNRDRGYEQYF. DNA of the CDR3: TGCGCCAGCAGCTTAAACCGGGACAGGGGTTACGAGCAGTACTTC. The chain uses TRBV5-1 and TRBJ2-7; TRBD1 matches 10 bases. This CDR3 spans 15 amino acids. In germline, CDR1 is SGHRS, CDR2 YFSETQ. V shed 2 bases, J shed 4 bases, and the junction held 6 bases outside the gene matches.

Details on this clonotype: A far larger clone is one nucleotide away, so this likely arose from a read error. J is TRBJ2-7 and V is TRBV6-4, with 7 bases aligning to TRBD1. The CDR3 has 12 amino acids. CDR1 and CDR2 (germline): MRHNA, SNTAGT. J lost 6 bases, V lost 8 bases, and 7 bases had no gene match. The CDR3 protein is CASATGVLEQYF. CDR3 bases: TGTGCCAGCGCCACAGGGGTCCTCGAGCAGTACTTC.

The J gene is TRBJ1-2, the V gene TRBV11-2; D is possibly TRBD1 (5 bases). Germline V CDR1 and CDR2: SGHAT, FQNNGV. The CDR3 extends over 14 amino acids. Trimming removed 0 bases from V and 9 bases from J, with 14 bases in between. CDR3 nucleotides: TGTGCCAGCAGCTTAGATCCTGGGACCTGGAGCTACACCTTC. This translates into CASSLDPGTWSYTF.